This T cell receptor beta chain was retrieved from a study of OX40 agonist ivuxolimab in advanced cancers. Study context: Patients were dosed with the agonistic anti-OX40 (CD134) antibody ivuxolimab. Having had anti-PD-1, anti-PD-L1 or anti-CTLA-4 therapy before was allowed, and roughly 40% had some.

Study-wide results and limits: The specificity for antigen of the expanded peripheral T cells was not determined. In general, CD8+ T cells held more expanded clones than CD4+ did, on average.

As to this clone: Antigen unknown.

CDR1 SGHRS and CDR2 YFSETQ come from the germline V gene. The CDR3 runs 14 residues. The V segment lost 4 bases and the J segment 10 bases; nucleotides outside the gene matches: 10. Repertoires were generated with immunoSEQ multiplex PCR, while TCRdb's copy carries only in-frame clones and drops some. The table lists more than 95,000 clones, over 85% of them singletons. This clonotype was obtained from an adult with an advanced solid tumor such as melanoma, head and neck, liver or kidney cancer. Here the sequenced sample was CD4+ or CD8+ T cells sorted from blood, taken in a trial of the OX40 agonist ivuxolimab. V usage is TRBV5-1 and J usage is TRBJ2-5; 10 positions agree with TRBD2. The CDR3 nucleotides read TGCGCCAGCAGCCCTAGCGGGGGCCTGAAGGTCCAGTACTTC. It is translated as CASSPSGGLKVQYF.